This T cell receptor (beta chain) was obtained from a study of blood T cell repertoires in COVID-19. In the original workflow: From reference gene primer amplification, estimates of nucleated cell counts were derived. Sequencing was performed with immunoSEQ multiplex PCR; in TCRdb, only in-frame clones are kept and a portion is missing. D and trimming were read from the DNA, whereas the V and J calls and clone size are those reported in that table. The table includes roughly 280,000 clones, around 93% detected once. Germline V lookup: CDR1 LNHDA, CDR2 SQIVND (reference sequence). The CDR3 is 16 amino acids. With 5 bases clipped from V and 8 bases from J, the junction kept 11 bases outside the gene matches.

V usage is TRBV19 and J usage is TRBJ2-1, with 11 bases aligning to TRBD2. Sequenced material: PBMCs or T cells enriched from blood (not recorded which). The origin of this receptor is a man aged 35-49 years who had been exposed to COVID-19. CDR3 sequence reads: CASSPWTSGRAHEQFF. CDR3 DNA sequence: TGTGCCAGTAGTCCCTGGACTAGCGGGCGAGCCCATGAGCAGTTCTTC.